These 22 T cell receptor beta chains originate from one sample sequenced in a study of blood T cell repertoires in COVID-19 (TCRdb year 2020). Libraries were prepared through the immunoSEQ multiplex PCR assay. The table was pulled from immuneACCESS by TCRdb, which kept in-frame rearrangements only. Such tables lose some clones; where checked, under half of the loss comes from unresolved V genes, and the rest has no known cause. The sample data list 130,000 to 150,000 clones, and 70% to 90% of these were observed just once. The leading ten clones occupy 6.5% to 9.5% of the sample. The specimen was peripheral blood. The source is an older woman with COVID-19, enrolled during active disease.

This sequence joins TRBV7-8 and TRBJ1-4; D gene ambiguous. The CDR3 is 12 amino acids. Trimming pared 5 bases from V and 8 bases from J, leaving 9 bases between. Germline values: CDR1 SGHVS, CDR2 FQNEAQ. The CDR3 DNA reads as TGTGCCAGCAGCCCAGGATTGGAAAAACTGTTTTTT. Its translation is CASSPGLEKLFF. Filled out from reference TRBV7-8 and TRBJ1-4, the complete variable domain reads GAGVSQSPRYKVAKRGQDVALRCDPISGHVSLFWYQQALGQGPEFLTYFQNEAQLDKSGLPSDRFFAERPEGSVSTLKIQRTQQEDSAVYLCASSPGLEKLFFGSGTQLSVL.

The chain links TRBV7-9 to TRBJ2-7; D ambiguous. Deletions cut 5 bases from V and 5 bases from J, with 13 bases between. There are 13 residues in the CDR3. CDR1 and CDR2 from the germline V gene are SEHNR and FQNEAQ (reference sequence). CDR3 bases: TGTGCCAGCAGCAGCTTCCCCTCGGACGAGCAGTACTTC. It encodes CASSSFPSDEQYF.

The chain has TRBV19 and TRBJ1-1, with D hard to call. There are 12 residues in the CDR3. The germline V gene encodes CDR1 LNHDA and CDR2 SQIVND (reference sequence). The V and J ends lost 6 bases and 6 bases respectively, with 11 bases between them. The CDR3 loop is CASSSPMSEAFF. DNA of the CDR3: TGTGCCAGTAGCAGTCCCATGTCTGAAGCTTTCTTT.

V and J are TRBV5-1 and TRBJ2-2; TRBD1 aligns across 9 bases. The CDR3 runs to 15 residues. Germline V gives CDR1 SGHRS, CDR2 YFSETQ. J gave up 4 bases and V 4 bases, and 5 bases lay outside the gene matches. DNA of the CDR3: TGCGCCAGCAGCGGTACAGGGGGCGGCACCGGGGAGCTGTTTTTT. Its translation is CASSGTGGGTGELFF.

This clone was observed a single time. The CDR3 sequence: CASRNERTGTGGLEQYF. The CDR3 nucleotides read TGTGCCAGCAGAAATGAAAGGACCGGGACAGGGGGTCTCGAGCAGTACTTC. This sequence joins TRBV3-1 (or the pseudogene TRBV3-2) and TRBJ2-7; TRBD1 matches 11 bases. The CDR3 totals 17 residues. Germline trimming cut 6 bases from V and 6 bases from J; bases unmatched to any gene: 16. CDR1 and CDR2 from the germline V gene are LGHDT and YNNKEL (reference sequence).

The chain carries TRBV5-6 and TRBJ1-1; D may be TRBD1 (5 bases). V was clipped by 0 bases and J by 7 bases, with 7 bases between them. The CDR3 spans 12 residues. Germline CDR1 is SGHDT and CDR2 is YYEEEE. DNA of the CDR3: TGTGCCAGCAGCTTGGCCGGGGGTGAAGCTTTCTTT. The encoded protein is CASSLAGGEAFF.

The chain carries TRBV29-1 and TRBJ1-3; D is unclear. V was clipped by 4 bases and J by 0 bases, with 10 bases between them. The CDR3 contains 14 residues. Germline-derived CDR1 and CDR2 are SQVTM and ANQGSEA. In nucleotides, the CDR3 is TGCAGCGTTGGGGGAGGTAACTCTGGAAACACCATATATTTT. Amino acid sequence: CSVGGGNSGNTIYF.

This chain uses TRBV3-1 (or the pseudogene TRBV3-2) with TRBJ2-5; TRBD2 matches 14 bases. Germline V lookup: CDR1 LGHDT, CDR2 YNNKEL (reference sequence). V was pared by 6 bases and J by 6 bases, with 6 bases of the junction left unmatched. CDR3 length: 15 amino acids. CDR3 loop: CASSGGLAGEKTQYF. The CDR3 bases are TGTGCCAGCAGTGGGGGACTAGCGGGGGAAAAGACCCAGTACTTC.

CDR3: CASSLTQGAGANVLTF. DNA of the CDR3: TGCGCCAGCAGCTTGACCCAGGGGGCTGGGGCCAACGTCCTGACTTTC. The chain couples TRBV5-1 to TRBJ2-6; 7 bases align to TRBD1. V lost 1 base, J lost 2 bases, and 3 bases stayed unmatched. The germline V gene encodes CDR1 SGHRS and CDR2 YFSETQ. This CDR3 comprises 16 residues.

J is TRBJ1-2 and V is TRBV5-1, with TRBD1 matching 7 bases. CDR3 size: 14 residues. Germline loops: CDR1 SGHRS, CDR2 YFSETQ. Trimming cost V 4 bases and J 6 bases; bases outside gene matches: 9. The CDR3 bases are TGCGCCAGCAGCCAGAATGGGCAGGGGGATGGCTACACCTTC. This encodes CASSQNGQGDGYTF.

The J gene is TRBJ1-2, the V gene TRBV29-1; a possible D gene is TRBD1 (6 bases). Trimming shortened V by 4 bases and J by 10 bases, and 16 bases separated the two germline ends. Germline-derived CDR1 and CDR2 are SQVTM and ANQGSEA. The CDR3 is made up of 12 amino acids. CDR3 in amino acids: CSVASIDRPYTF. The CDR3 DNA reads as TGCAGCGTTGCAAGTATAGACAGGCCCTACACCTTC.

This chain uses TRBV7-2 with TRBJ1-3, with D hard to call. CDR3 length: 15 residues. V lost 2 bases and J lost 2, with 10 bases in between. Germline V gene data show CDR1 as SGHTA and CDR2 as FQGNSA. The CDR3 sequence: CASSLTGSPGNTIYF. In nucleotides, the CDR3 is TGTGCCAGCAGCTTAACGGGGTCCCCTGGAAACACCATATATTTT.

The chain combines TRBV5-6 with TRBJ1-5, with D perhaps TRBD1 (6 bases). Germline loops: CDR1 SGHDT, CDR2 YYEEEE. The V end lost 1 base, the J end lost 4 bases, and 9 bases lay between the germline ends. This CDR3 is built from 14 residues. The CDR3 DNA sequence: TGTGCCAGCAGCTTGTGGACAGAGAATCAGCCCCAGCATTTT. This sequence encodes CASSLWTENQPQHF.

The chain is built from TRBV7-8 and TRBJ2-3, with TRBD1 matching 7 bases. There are 16 residues in the CDR3. The J segment lost 4 bases and the V segment lost 1 base, leaving 8 bases of the junction unmatched. Per germline, CDR1 SGHVS and CDR2 FQNEAQ. CDR3 protein: CASSLVQGNVADTQYF. The CDR3 nucleotides read TGTGCCAGCAGCTTAGTACAGGGGAATGTTGCAGATACGCAGTATTTT. Supplemented by reference TRBV7-8 and TRBJ2-3, the full variable domain reads GAGVSQSPRYKVAKRGQDVALRCDPISGHVSLFWYQQALGQGPEFLTYFQNEAQLDKSGLPSDRFFAERPEGSVSTLKIQRTQQEDSAVYLCASSLVQGNVADTQYFGPGTRLTVL.

The chain has TRBV27 and TRBJ2-7, with 7 bases lining up with TRBD1. V lost 5 bases to trimming and J lost 3 bases; unmatched junction nucleotides: 10. This CDR3 contains 15 residues. CDR1 and CDR2 (germline): MNHEY, SMNVEV (reference sequence). CDR3 DNA sequence: TGTGCCAGCAGTCCCTCGACAGGGTGGAACTACGAGCAGTACTTC. Its translation: CASSPSTGWNYEQYF.

This clone was seen a handful of times. This rearrangement joins TRBV12-5 to TRBJ1-1, with D hard to call. The germline gives CDR1 LGHNT, CDR2 FRNRAP. The V end lost 6 bases, the J end lost 4 bases, and 15 bases lay between the germline ends. The CDR3 covers 14 residues. Here the CDR3 DNA reads TGTGCTAGTGGCACGCCGATCAGGTCCACTGAAGCTTTCTTT. Protein product: CASGTPIRSTEAFF. Full variable domain (remainder filled in from reference TRBV12-5 and TRBJ1-1): DARVTQTPRHKVTEMGQEVTMRCQPILGHNTVFWYRQTMMQGLELLAYFRNRAPLDDSGMPKDRFSAEMPDATLATLKIQPSEPRDSAVYFCASGTPIRSTEAFFGQGTRLTVV.

The chain links TRBV7-6 to TRBJ2-3; 9 bases match TRBD1. The CDR3 runs 15 residues. In germline, CDR1 is SGHVS, CDR2 FNYEAQ. J lost 5 bases, V lost 1 base, and 4 bases had no gene match. The DNA for the CDR3 is TGTGCCAGCAGCTTAGACAGGGGGCCCTTAGATACGCAGTATTTT. It is translated as CASSLDRGPLDTQYF.

The chain joins TRBV5-4 to TRBJ2-1; D remains unclear. This CDR3 has 15 amino acids. Trimming removed 3 bases from V and 6 bases from J, with 16 bases in between. CDR1 is SGHNT and CDR2 is YYREEE in the germline V gene (reference sequence). The DNA of the CDR3 is TGTGCCAGCAGCTCACAGTCCTCCTCGCGCAATGAGCAGTTCTTC. Translating it yields CASSSQSSSRNEQFF.

The rearrangement uses TRBV15 and TRBJ1-2; 9 nucleotides agree with TRBD1. Trimming took 4 bases from V and 5 from J; bases not matched to a gene: 11. CDR1 and CDR2 from the germline V gene are LNHNV and YYDKDF (reference sequence). This CDR3 region has 16 residues. The chain's CDR3 is CATSTSGQGLLYGYTF. The CDR3 bases are TGTGCCACCAGCACGAGCGGACAGGGGCTTTTATATGGCTACACCTTC.

V gene TRBV4-2 combines with J gene TRBJ2-7; 8 bases fit TRBD2. Trimming took 0 bases from V and 2 from J; bases not matched to a gene: 6. The CDR3 runs 16 residues. Germline V gene lookup returns CDR1 LGHNA and CDR2 YNFKEQ. The CDR3 nucleotides read TGTGCCAGCAGCCAAGATTCGGGGGGGGCTGCCTACGAGCAGTACTTC. The encoded protein is CASSQDSGGAAYEQYF.

The genes are TRBV7-6 and TRBJ2-7, with 10 bases matching TRBD1. The V and J ends lost 2 bases and 9 bases, in that order; junction bases with no gene match: 10. The CDR3 extends over 15 amino acids. The germline V gene has CDR1 SGHVS and CDR2 FNYEAQ. In nucleotides, the CDR3 is TGTGCCAGCAGCTTATTTGGGACAGGGGAAGAAAGGCAGTACTTC. Translated: CASSLFGTGEERQYF.

The V call is TRBV12-5, the J call TRBJ2-5; a possible D gene is TRBD2 (5 bases). Germline V CDR1 and CDR2: LGHNT, FRNRAP. This CDR3 region has 15 residues. V gave up 4 bases and J gave up 3 bases, with 15 bases separating them. This chain's CDR3 is CASGSLLSSEETQYF. The CDR3 bases are TGTGCTAGTGGTTCCCTCCTTAGTAGCGAAGAGACCCAGTACTTC.